The TCR beta chain under discussion was sequenced for a study of memory CD4+ T cells and cytomegalovirus serostatus. Clones were sequenced by immunoSEQ multiplex PCR, and TCRdb holds only the in-frame ones, with some missing. The table shows 50,000 to 75,000 clones, with about 81% occurring only once. Study-level results: Of about 150 reported CMV TCRbeta sequences, around 63 were found in memory CD4+ repertoires.

With regard to this clone: The antigen is undetermined.

Single viable CD3+CD4+CD8-CD45RO+ cells were sorted as the memory CD4+ T cells. Germline V gene lookup returns CDR1 SEHNR and CDR2 FQNEAQ (reference sequence). The CDR3 runs to 15 residues. V shed 3 bases and J 3 bases; nucleotides not matched to a gene: 8. The genes are TRBV7-9 and TRBJ2-7, with 7 bases aligning to TRBD2. This TCR derives from an adult in good health and CMV-seronegative. Sequencing was done on a sample of memory CD4+ T cells from blood. The CDR3 region has the DNA TGTGCCAGCAGCTTGGCGGGAGAAGGCTTCTACGAGCAGTACTTC. Translated, it gives CASSLAGEGFYEQYF.